These 9 T cell receptor beta chains were sequenced from one sample in a study of blood T cell repertoires in COVID-19. The repertoire was sequenced with immunoSEQ multiplex PCR; TCRdb's copy has only in-frame clones and lacks some. The repertoire holds 130,000 or so clones, with 80% to 85% as singletons. Source material: PBMCs or T cells enriched from blood (not recorded which). The receptor set was obtained from a woman aged 25 to 39 who had recovered from COVID-19.

The chain carries TRBV9 and TRBJ2-1, with 7 bases lining up with TRBD2. The CDR3 has 17 residues. Trimming cost V 0 bases and J 0 bases; bases outside gene matches: 6. CDR1 and CDR2 (germline): SGDLS, YYNGEE. The CDR3 nucleotides read TGTGCCAGCAGCGTAGGAAACGGGAGGAGCTCCTACAATGAGCAGTTCTTC. As protein: CASSVGNGRSSYNEQFF.

DNA of the CDR3: TGTGCCAGCAGCTTCCGGGGGGAGCAGTTCTTC. Translation: CASSFRGEQFF. The chain carries TRBV7-9 and TRBJ2-1; D is perhaps TRBD2 (6 bases). Per the germline V gene, CDR1 is SEHNR and CDR2 is FQNEAQ (reference sequence). V lost 3 bases to trimming and J lost 10 bases, with 7 bases between them. CDR3 length: 11 amino acids.

The V gene is TRBV28, the J gene TRBJ2-1; D might be TRBD1 (5 bases). Looked up from germline, CDR1 is MDHEN and CDR2 is SYDVKM. V lost 8 bases and J lost 2, with 13 bases in between. The CDR3 covers 14 residues. This CDR3 reads CASLTGAPYNEQFF. The DNA of the CDR3 is TGTGCCAGCCTAACAGGCGCTCCCTACAATGAGCAGTTCTTC.

The chain joins TRBV29-1 to TRBJ2-6, with D maybe TRBD1 (5 bases). With 4 bases removed from V and 1 base from J, the gap between germline ends came to 5 bases. The germline CDR1 and CDR2 sequences are SQVTM and ANQGSEA. The CDR3 totals 13 residues. The CDR3 DNA sequence: TGCAGCGTTGCAGGGTCTGGGGCCAACGTCCTGACTTTC. It codes for CSVAGSGANVLTF. The whole variable domain, remainder taken from reference TRBV29-1 and TRBJ2-6, is SAVISQKPSRDICQRGTSLTIQCQVDSQVTMMFWYRQQPGQSLTLIATANQGSEATYESGFVIDKFPISRPNLTFSTLTVSNMSPEDSSIYLCSVAGSGANVLTFGAGSRLTVL.

This clone was counted only a few times. Other DNA sequences in the same sample also yield this CDR3. The CDR3 coding sequence is TGTGCCAGTAGTATAACTAGCGGAAGGGTTGAGCAGTTCTTC. This sequence encodes CASSITSGRVEQFF. The gene calls are TRBV19 and TRBJ2-1; TRBD2 agrees at 8 bases. Germline CDR1 is LNHDA and CDR2 is SQIVND (reference sequence). The CDR3 is made up of 14 amino acids. Losses at the gene ends were 2 bases for V and 9 bases for J; bases not matched to a gene: 6.

This clone was seen just once. The chain joins TRBV19 to TRBJ1-2; tentative D call: TRBD1 (5 bases). From germline, CDR1 is LNHDA and CDR2 SQIVND (reference sequence). The CDR3 has 14 amino acids. V shed 5 bases and J shed 5 bases, with 15 bases lying between them. This chain's CDR3 is CASSPAGPMYGYTF. In nucleotides, the CDR3 is TGTGCCAGTAGTCCGGCGGGGCCTATGTATGGCTACACCTTC.

The chain employs TRBV7-9 and TRBJ2-7, with 11 bases fitting TRBD2. CDR3 size: 15 residues. Germline-derived CDR1 and CDR2 are SEHNR and FQNEAQ (reference sequence). V dropped 1 base and J dropped 3; count of bases not matched to a gene: 2. The CDR3, as DNA: TGTGCCAGCAGCTTAGGGGGACTAGCGGACTACGAGCAGTACTTC. Its protein product is CASSLGGLADYEQYF.

This rearrangement joins TRBV4-3 to TRBJ2-3; 8 nucleotides align to TRBD2. The CDR3 length is 18 residues. Germline V lookup: CDR1 LGHNA, CDR2 YSLEER. After removal of 1 base from V and 0 bases from J, the junction contained 9 bases not matched to a gene. The CDR3 region has the DNA TGCGCCAGCAGCCAAGTGGCGGGAGGCGGAACTAGCACAGATACGCAGTATTTT. Amino acids: CASSQVAGGGTSTDTQYF.

The chain carries TRBV6-2 or TRBV6-3 and TRBJ2-1, with 12 bases aligning to TRBD2. V lost 5 bases to trimming and J lost 3 bases; unmatched junction nucleotides: 2. From germline, CDR1 is MNHEY and CDR2 SVGEGT. The CDR3 consists of 15 residues. The CDR3 DNA reads as TGTGCCAGCAGTGCGACTAGCGGGAGCTACAATGAGCAGTTCTTC. Translating gives CASSATSGSYNEQFF.